The rows below give T cell receptor beta chains drawn from one sample of a study of blood T cell repertoires in COVID-19. TCRdb's copy holds only in-frame clones and misses some; the assay was immunoSEQ multiplex PCR. Of over 70,000 clones in the sample, about four fifths were seen once. The sequencing input was peripheral blood. All receptors come from a man aged 65 to 79 who had recovered from COVID-19. CDR3s include the opening cysteine and the closing phenylalanine or tryptophan. Each record gives: D gene, V gene, J gene, clone size, CDR3 protein, CDR3 DNA. The D gene is left open where the match is weak. Size is omitted from some rows. Given values are once, few, many or a class for expanded clones.

d_call: TRBD1; v_call: TRBV4-3; j_call: TRBJ1-3; clone_size: once; cdr3_aa: CASSYTGDSGNTIYF; cdr3_nt: TGCGCCAGCAGCTACACAGGGGATTCTGGAAACACCATATATTTT
d_call: -; v_call: TRBV4-3; j_call: TRBJ1-6; clone_size: -; cdr3_aa: CASSLYYPERGSYNSPLHF; cdr3_nt: TGCGCCAGCAGCCTCTATTACCCGGAGAGAGGTTCATATAATTCACCCCTCCACTTT
d_call: -; v_call: TRBV30; j_call: TRBJ1-3; clone_size: -; cdr3_aa: CAWRKDNTGNTIYF; cdr3_nt: TGTGCCTGGAGGAAGGACAACACTGGAAACACCATATATTTT
d_call: TRBD2; v_call: TRBV4-3; j_call: TRBJ2-7; clone_size: once; cdr3_aa: CASSQGASGSLYEQYF; cdr3_nt: TGCGCCAGCAGCCAAGGTGCCAGCGGGAGCTTATACGAGCAGTACTTC
d_call: -; v_call: TRBV2; j_call: TRBJ1-5; clone_size: few; cdr3_aa: CASIGRGSNQPQHF; cdr3_nt: TGTGCCAGCATCGGCAGGGGTAGCAATCAGCCCCAGCATTTT
d_call: -; v_call: TRBV19; j_call: TRBJ1-1; clone_size: -; cdr3_aa: CASSTTGKVEAFF; cdr3_nt: TGTGCCAGTAGTACGACAGGCAAAGTTGAAGCTTTCTTT
d_call: -; v_call: TRBV5-1; j_call: TRBJ2-7; clone_size: -; cdr3_aa: CASSRKGEYEQYF; cdr3_nt: TGCGCCAGCAGCAGAAAGGGGGAATACGAGCAGTACTTC
d_call: -; v_call: TRBV4-2; j_call: TRBJ2-5; clone_size: -; cdr3_aa: CASSPPPGQGGETQYF; cdr3_nt: TGTGCCAGCAGCCCCCCTCCGGGCCAAGGGGGAGAGACCCAGTACTTC
d_call: TRBD2; v_call: TRBV10-3; j_call: TRBJ2-3; clone_size: -; cdr3_aa: CAISAYGGSTDTQYF; cdr3_nt: TGTGCCATCAGTGCATACGGGGGGAGCACAGATACGCAGTATTTT
d_call: -; v_call: TRBV6-5; j_call: TRBJ1-2; clone_size: -; cdr3_aa: CASMQDMTGAGYTF; cdr3_nt: TGTGCCAGCATGCAGGACATGACAGGTGCTGGCTACACCTTC
d_call: TRBD2; v_call: TRBV7-2; j_call: TRBJ2-1; clone_size: few; cdr3_aa: CASSSFSGDSYNEQFF; cdr3_nt: TGTGCCAGCAGCTCGTTTAGCGGGGACTCCTACAATGAGCAGTTCTTC
d_call: TRBD2; v_call: TRBV4-3; j_call: TRBJ2-4; clone_size: -; cdr3_aa: CASSQFNVAGNIQYF; cdr3_nt: TGCGCCAGCAGCCAATTTAATGTAGCGGGAAACATTCAGTACTTC
d_call: -; v_call: TRBV5-4; j_call: TRBJ2-7; clone_size: -; cdr3_aa: CASSLAGEIYEQYF; cdr3_nt: TGTGCCAGCAGCTTGGCCGGGGAGATTTACGAGCAGTACTTC
d_call: -; v_call: TRBV7-2; j_call: TRBJ1-3; clone_size: -; cdr3_aa: CASSLEEGNTIYF; cdr3_nt: TGTGCCAGCAGCTTAGAGGAGGGAAACACCATATATTTT
d_call: -; v_call: TRBV7-9; j_call: TRBJ1-6; clone_size: -; cdr3_aa: CASSPPGLTNSPLHF; cdr3_nt: TGTGCCAGCAGCCCTCCGGGACTCACTAATTCACCCCTCCACTTT
d_call: TRBD2; v_call: TRBV24-1; j_call: TRBJ2-2; clone_size: -; cdr3_aa: CATSDPGLAGAGDTGELFF; cdr3_nt: TGTGCCACCAGTGATCCGGGACTAGCGGGAGCGGGCGACACCGGGGAGCTGTTTTTT
d_call: TRBD1; v_call: TRBV5-5; j_call: TRBJ1-5; clone_size: -; cdr3_aa: CASSPGRGQIRQPQHF; cdr3_nt: TGTGCCAGCAGCCCGGGCCGGGGACAGATCAGACAGCCCCAGCATTTT
d_call: TRBD1; v_call: TRBV24-1; j_call: TRBJ2-5; clone_size: -; cdr3_aa: CATSGQTETQYF; cdr3_nt: TGTGCCACCTCGGGACAGACAGAGACCCAGTACTTC
d_call: -; v_call: TRBV2; j_call: TRBJ2-2; clone_size: -; cdr3_aa: CASSEYGANTGELFF; cdr3_nt: TGTGCCAGCAGTGAATATGGAGCGAACACCGGGGAGCTGTTTTTT
d_call: -; v_call: TRBV2; j_call: TRBJ2-7; clone_size: -; cdr3_aa: CASSEMRGTYEQYF; cdr3_nt: TGTGCCAGCAGTGAGATGCGGGGAACCTACGAGCAGTACTTC
d_call: -; v_call: TRBV7-6; j_call: TRBJ2-2; clone_size: -; cdr3_aa: CASSSQPQGYTGELFF; cdr3_nt: TGTGCCAGCAGCTCACAACCACAGGGATACACCGGGGAGCTGTTTTTT
d_call: TRBD2; v_call: TRBV5-6; j_call: TRBJ2-4; clone_size: -; cdr3_aa: CASSPPSGEGYIQYF; cdr3_nt: TGTGCCAGCAGCCCCCCATCCGGGGAGGGTTACATTCAGTACTTC
d_call: -; v_call: TRBV14; j_call: TRBJ2-5; clone_size: few; cdr3_aa: CASSQDYSGTQYF; cdr3_nt: TGTGCCAGCAGCCAAGATTATTCGGGGACCCAGTACTTC
d_call: -; v_call: TRBV28; j_call: TRBJ1-4; clone_size: -; cdr3_aa: CASILGRGSSYEKLFF; cdr3_nt: TGTGCCAGCATCCTGGGTAGGGGCAGTTCTTATGAAAAACTGTTTTTT
d_call: -; v_call: TRBV5-5; j_call: TRBJ2-1; clone_size: few; cdr3_aa: CASSSLNGVVYNEQFF; cdr3_nt: TGTGCCAGCAGCTCCCTAAACGGGGTGGTCTACAATGAGCAGTTCTTC
d_call: TRBD1; v_call: TRBV5-6; j_call: TRBJ2-7; clone_size: -; cdr3_aa: CASSLTGDPYEQYF; cdr3_nt: TGTGCCAGCAGCCTGACAGGGGACCCCTACGAGCAGTACTTC
d_call: -; v_call: TRBV18; j_call: TRBJ2-7; clone_size: few; cdr3_aa: CASSRAHGQVDEQYF; cdr3_nt: TGTGCCAGCTCACGGGCACATGGACAAGTCGACGAGCAGTACTTC
d_call: -; v_call: TRBV15; j_call: TRBJ2-5; clone_size: -; cdr3_aa: CATSRDRGGGQETQYF; cdr3_nt: TGTGCCACCAGCAGAGATCGAGGGGGGGGACAAGAGACCCAGTACTTC
d_call: -; v_call: TRBV7-8; j_call: TRBJ1-1; clone_size: -; cdr3_aa: CASSSARQAGGEAFF; cdr3_nt: TGTGCCAGCAGCTCGGCAAGACAGGCCGGCGGGGAAGCTTTCTTT
d_call: -; v_call: TRBV18; j_call: TRBJ1-1; clone_size: once; cdr3_aa: CASSPLAGESTEAFF; cdr3_nt: TGTGCCAGCTCACCACTGGCAGGGGAGAGCACTGAAGCTTTCTTT
d_call: TRBD1; v_call: TRBV5-1; j_call: TRBJ2-1; clone_size: once; cdr3_aa: CASSFGQGRSFF; cdr3_nt: TGCGCCAGCAGCTTCGGACAGGGCCGTTCGTTCTTC
d_call: TRBD1; v_call: TRBV29-1; j_call: TRBJ2-1; clone_size: -; cdr3_aa: CSVGTGIIYNEQFF; cdr3_nt: TGCAGCGTTGGGACAGGGATCATTTACAATGAGCAGTTCTTC
d_call: -; v_call: TRBV5-4; j_call: TRBJ1-3; clone_size: -; cdr3_aa: CASSLPQTDSNTIYF; cdr3_nt: TGTGCCAGCAGCCTACCTCAGACAGACTCAAACACCATATATTTT
d_call: -; v_call: TRBV5-4; j_call: TRBJ2-5; clone_size: few; cdr3_aa: CASSGGARTETQYF; cdr3_nt: TGTGCCAGCAGCGGGGGGGCGAGGACGGAGACCCAGTACTTC
d_call: -; v_call: TRBV2; j_call: TRBJ2-3; clone_size: -; cdr3_aa: CASRPLPGTQYF; cdr3_nt: TGTGCCAGCAGGCCCCTCCCGGGGACGCAGTATTTT
d_call: -; v_call: TRBV6-1; j_call: TRBJ1-3; clone_size: -; cdr3_aa: CASSEHRFAGNTIYF; cdr3_nt: TGTGCCAGCAGTGAACACAGGTTTGCTGGAAACACCATATATTTT
d_call: -; v_call: TRBV4-1; j_call: TRBJ1-2; clone_size: -; cdr3_aa: CASSPAGNYGYTF; cdr3_nt: TGCGCCAGCAGCCCAGCCGGGAACTATGGCTACACCTTC
d_call: -; v_call: TRBV5-6; j_call: TRBJ2-5; clone_size: -; cdr3_aa: CASSLAGLAVETQYF; cdr3_nt: TGTGCCAGCAGCTTGGCAGGGTTAGCAGTGGAGACCCAGTACTTC
d_call: TRBD1; v_call: TRBV5-8; j_call: TRBJ1-1; clone_size: -; cdr3_aa: CASSRDRGLGYTEAFF; cdr3_nt: TGTGCCAGCAGTCGGGACAGGGGCTTGGGGTACACTGAAGCTTTCTTT
d_call: TRBD1; v_call: TRBV4-1; j_call: TRBJ2-5; clone_size: -; cdr3_aa: CASSQGGGQGQETQYF; cdr3_nt: TGCGCCAGCAGCCAAGGGGGAGGACAGGGGCAAGAGACCCAGTACTTC
d_call: -; v_call: TRBV19; j_call: TRBJ1-6; clone_size: -; cdr3_aa: CASSPTVHSPLHF; cdr3_nt: TGTGCCAGTAGTCCGACAGTTCATTCACCCCTCCACTTT
d_call: -; v_call: TRBV3-1/TRBV3-2; j_call: TRBJ2-7; clone_size: once; cdr3_aa: CASSRTGEEQYF; cdr3_nt: TGTGCCAGCAGCCGAACTGGGGAGGAGCAGTACTTC
d_call: TRBD1; v_call: TRBV18; j_call: TRBJ2-7; clone_size: -; cdr3_aa: CASSPGGQSHEQYF; cdr3_nt: TGTGCCAGCTCACCAGGGGGACAGTCCCACGAGCAGTACTTC
d_call: -; v_call: TRBV5-1; j_call: TRBJ2-7; clone_size: -; cdr3_aa: CASSSTSEQYF; cdr3_nt: TGCGCCAGCAGCTCCACATCCGAGCAGTACTTC
d_call: -; v_call: TRBV9; j_call: TRBJ1-3; clone_size: -; cdr3_aa: CASSVAPTYSGNTIYF; cdr3_nt: TGTGCCAGCAGCGTAGCTCCTACTTACTCTGGAAACACCATATATTTT
d_call: TRBD1; v_call: TRBV11-3; j_call: TRBJ1-4; clone_size: -; cdr3_aa: CASSSQQGASEKLFF; cdr3_nt: TGTGCCAGCAGCTCACAACAGGGGGCCTCTGAAAAACTGTTTTTT
d_call: -; v_call: TRBV6-6; j_call: TRBJ2-1; clone_size: -; cdr3_aa: CATSGEEHYNEQFF; cdr3_nt: TGTGCCACCAGTGGGGAGGAGCACTACAATGAGCAGTTCTTC
d_call: TRBD1; v_call: TRBV15; j_call: TRBJ1-5; clone_size: once; cdr3_aa: CATSRETGGDQPQHF; cdr3_nt: TGTGCCACCAGCAGAGAGACAGGGGGCGACCAGCCCCAGCATTTT
d_call: -; v_call: TRBV18; j_call: TRBJ1-4; clone_size: -; cdr3_aa: CASSPVPSEKLFF; cdr3_nt: TGTGCCAGCTCCCCCGTTCCCAGTGAAAAACTGTTTTTT
d_call: TRBD1; v_call: TRBV7-9; j_call: TRBJ2-1; clone_size: -; cdr3_aa: CASVQMAGGYNEQFF; cdr3_nt: TGTGCCAGCGTACAGATGGCAGGGGGCTACAATGAGCAGTTCTTC
d_call: -; v_call: TRBV27; j_call: TRBJ2-5; clone_size: -; cdr3_aa: CASSLGGSQETQYF; cdr3_nt: TGTGCCAGCAGTTTAGGGGGCAGCCAAGAGACCCAGTACTTC
d_call: -; v_call: TRBV30; j_call: TRBJ1-2; clone_size: -; cdr3_aa: CAWKAAGLVGYGYTF; cdr3_nt: TGTGCCTGGAAAGCTGCAGGGTTAGTGGGCTATGGCTACACCTTC
d_call: TRBD1; v_call: TRBV7-9; j_call: TRBJ1-4; clone_size: -; cdr3_aa: CASSWSGTGTEKLFF; cdr3_nt: TGTGCCAGCAGTTGGTCCGGGACAGGGACCGAAAAACTGTTTTTT
d_call: -; v_call: TRBV6-1; j_call: TRBJ1-4; clone_size: -; cdr3_aa: CASSEGRSEKLFF; cdr3_nt: TGTGCCAGCAGTGAGGGGAGGAGCGAAAAACTGTTTTTT